This T cell receptor (beta chain) was sequenced in a study of blood T cell repertoires in COVID-19. Study at large: Sites across the United States, Italy and Spain contributed samples from acute and convalescent COVID-19.

The table came from immunoSEQ multiplex PCR; TCRdb's copy has only in-frame clones and leaves some out. The profile covers under 100,000 clones, with around 90% appearing a single time and approximately 4.2% taken by the ten largest. Unmatched junction bases numbered 4, after V lost 3 bases and J lost 1 base. The CDR3 sequence is 15 residues long. The germline V gene has CDR1 DFQATT and CDR2 SNEGSKA (reference sequence). The sample taken for sequencing was peripheral blood. The sequence was obtained from a man aged 50-59 years with active COVID-19. J is TRBJ2-1 and V is TRBV20-1, with 9 bases matching TRBD1. As DNA, the CDR3 is TGCAGTGCTAGTAACAGGGGGCGTTCCTACAATGAGCAGTTCTTC. Its protein is CSASNRGRSYNEQFF.